The 15 T cell receptor beta chains below were found in one sample sequenced in a study of OX40 agonist ivuxolimab in advanced cancers. The repertoire was sequenced with immunoSEQ multiplex PCR; TCRdb's copy has only in-frame clones and lacks some. The sample lists over 65,000 clones; around 85% were seen once. This sample comprised CD4+ or CD8+ T cells sorted from blood, obtained in a trial of the OX40 agonist ivuxolimab. These receptors were collected from an adult with an advanced solid tumor such as melanoma, head and neck, liver or kidney cancer.

The rearrangement joins TRBV7-9 to TRBJ2-2; 7 bases map to TRBD1. The germline gives CDR1 SEHNR, CDR2 FQNEAQ (reference sequence). CDR3 size: 13 residues. V was pared by 4 bases and J by 5 bases, with 1 base of the junction left unmatched. CDR3 DNA sequence: TGTGCCAGCAGCTCGACAGGGACCGGGGAGCTGTTTTTT. This sequence encodes CASSSTGTGELFF. The whole variable domain, remainder taken from reference TRBV7-9 and TRBJ2-2, is DTGVSQNPRHKITKRGQNVTFRCDPISEHNRLYWYRQTLGQGPEFLTYFQNEAQLEKSRLLSDRFSAERPKGSFSTLEIQRTEQGDSAMYLCASSSTGTGELFFGEGSRLTVL.

V is TRBV7-9 and J is TRBJ1-1, with a possible D match to TRBD1 (5 bases). Looked up from germline, CDR1 is SEHNR and CDR2 is FQNEAQ (reference sequence). Trimming took off 5 bases at V and 0 bases at J, with 19 bases between the two ends. The CDR3 loop spans 17 amino acids. The CDR3 protein is CASSPLGGRSMNTEAFF. The CDR3 DNA reads TGTGCCAGCAGCCCACTGGGGGGGAGGTCCATGAACACTGAAGCTTTCTTT.

The V call is TRBV18, the J call TRBJ2-5, with 7 bases that match TRBD2. After removal of 3 bases from V and 2 bases from J, the junction contained 3 bases not matched to a gene. The V gene's germline CDR1 is KGHSH and CDR2 LQKENI. This CDR3 has 14 amino acids. CDR3 sequence: CASSPTAGQETQYF. The CDR3 region has the DNA TGTGCCAGCTCACCCACAGCGGGGCAAGAGACCCAGTACTTC.

This chain connects TRBV6-5 to TRBJ2-7; TRBD2 aligns across 11 bases. The CDR3 contains 15 residues. The V and J ends lost 6 bases and 3 bases, in that order; junction bases with no gene match: 7. Germline-derived CDR1 and CDR2 are MNHEY and SVGAGI. Written as DNA, the CDR3 is TGTGCCAGCAGGGTTACTAGCGGGGGTTTCTACGAGCAGTACTTC. Amino acid sequence: CASRVTSGGFYEQYF.

This clone was counted only a few times. The J gene is TRBJ1-3, the V gene TRBV7-2; D perhaps matches TRBD1 (5 bases). The V end was cut by 4 bases, the J end by 4 bases, with 8 bases between. The CDR3 loop spans 13 amino acids. In germline, CDR1 is SGHTA, CDR2 FQGNSA. CDR3 in amino acids: CASSSNRGNTIYF. CDR3 coding DNA: TGTGCCAGCAGCTCTAACAGGGGAAACACCATATATTTT.

This chain links TRBV6-5 with TRBJ1-1, with D tentatively TRBD1 (6 bases). CDR1 is MNHEY, CDR2 SVGAGI, per germline. The CDR3 has 16 residues. Trimming shortened V by 2 bases and J by 2 bases, and 15 bases separated the two germline ends. The CDR3 nucleotides read TGTGCCAGCAGTTACGAGGGGCCGGGGGCAAACACTGAAGCTTTCTTT. It encodes CASSYEGPGANTEAFF.

The V call is TRBV4-1, the J call TRBJ1-3, with D unclear. V dropped 0 bases and J dropped 0 bases, with 9 bases sitting between them. Germline CDR1 MGHRA, CDR2 YSYEKL. This CDR3 is 16 amino acids long. CDR3 region: CASSQDENNSGNTIYF. CDR3 in DNA: TGCGCCAGCAGCCAAGATGAGAATAACTCTGGAAACACCATATATTTT.

The rearrangement joins TRBV30 to TRBJ1-3, with 7 nucleotides matching TRBD1. CDR3 size: 13 residues. Per the germline V gene, CDR1 is GTSNPN and CDR2 is SVGIG (reference sequence). The J segment lost 2 bases and the V segment lost 5 bases, leaving 3 bases of the junction unmatched. The CDR3 region is CAWQTGAGNTIYF. Here the CDR3 DNA reads TGTGCCTGGCAAACAGGGGCTGGAAACACCATATATTTT.

The rearrangement uses TRBV2 and TRBJ1-6, with D unresolved. In germline, CDR1 is SNHLY, CDR2 FYNNEI. Trimming shortened V by 6 bases and J by 16 bases, and 22 bases separated the two germline ends. The CDR3 has 14 amino acids. CDR3 protein: CASRTSAEYGILHF. The DNA for the CDR3 is TGTGCCAGCAGGACATCCGCTGAATACGGAATACTCCACTTT.

The V and J genes are TRBV4-1 and TRBJ1-2; D uncertain. This CDR3 region has 14 residues. V was shortened by 1 base and J by 4 bases, with 10 bases between the two germline ends. Germline assignment: CDR1 MGHRA and CDR2 YSYEKL. The CDR3 loop is CASSQGVDSYGYTF. For the CDR3, the DNA is TGCGCCAGCAGCCAAGGGGTGGATAGCTATGGCTACACCTTC.

The chain couples TRBV18 to TRBJ2-7, with 7 bases matching TRBD2. The length of the CDR3 is 14 residues. Trimming took 6 bases from V and 7 from J; bases not matched to a gene: 12. The germline gives CDR1 KGHSH, CDR2 LQKENI. The DNA for the CDR3 is TGTGCCAGCTCTTCGAGCGGGGTGAGTAGGGAGCAGTACTTC. Translating gives CASSSSGVSREQYF.

The genes are TRBV5-6 and TRBJ2-1, with TRBD2 matching over 12 bases. Per germline, CDR1 SGHDT and CDR2 YYEEEE. This CDR3 spans 18 amino acids. J lost 8 bases, V lost 0 bases, and 12 bases had no gene match. CDR3 sequence reads: CASSLDWASGGAEHEQFF. The CDR3 region has the DNA TGTGCCAGCAGCTTGGATTGGGCTAGCGGGGGGGCCGAGCATGAGCAGTTCTTC.

The chain employs TRBV2 and TRBJ1-1; D is unclear. The CDR3 is made up of 13 amino acids. The germline V gene encodes CDR1 SNHLY and CDR2 FYNNEI. V shed 7 bases and J shed 4 bases, with 13 bases lying between them. DNA of the CDR3: TGTGCCAGCATCGCCGTTGTCGGCACTGAAGCTTTCTTT. This sequence encodes CASIAVVGTEAFF.

This clone occurred a few times. The chain links TRBV2 to TRBJ1-1; D gene uncertain. The CDR3 consists of 12 residues. Germline values: CDR1 SNHLY, CDR2 FYNNEI. V was cut by 6 bases and J by 12 bases, with 17 bases left in between. CDR3 bases: TGTGCCAGCAGGGCTATCGACGGAGAGTCTTTCTTT. Amino acids: CASRAIDGESFF.

The chain links TRBV13 to TRBJ2-5; 13 nucleotides agree with TRBD2. Per germline, CDR1 PRHDT and CDR2 FYEKMQ (reference sequence). The V gene end was trimmed by 4 bases and the J gene end by 4 bases; junction bases not matched to a gene: 3. There are 15 residues in the CDR3. CDR3: CASSYRTSGRETQYF. In nucleotides, the CDR3 is TGTGCCAGCAGCTACCGGACTAGCGGGAGAGAGACCCAGTACTTC.